This T cell receptor (beta chain) was sequenced for a study of T cell responses to AZD1222 COVID-19 vaccine (dated by TCRdb to about 2021). About the investigation overall: Because spike-specific TCR depth and breadth did not differ between the two schedules, AZD1222 recipients who got a second dose at roughly 4 weeks were pooled with those who got a second dose at roughly 12 weeks. A total of about 230 trial participants underwent TCR sequencing, of whom nearly 210 received two doses of AZD1222 and around 26 received two doses of the MenACWY control vaccine. Enrollment into the trials was organized by age into subgroups of 18-55, 56-69 and 70-plus years, and those subgroups contained approximately 150, 30 and 60 TCR-sequenced participants, respectively.

Reading the label with the study, this specimen's time point is: baseline before first vaccination. Vaccinee samples were obtained from the UK trials COV001 and COV002, which included a single-blind randomized controlled phase 2/3 trial of AZD1222 (ChAdOx1 nCoV-19) in healthy adults. For TCRbeta chain sequencing, PBMC samples were collected from trial participants at day 0 and at day 28 after the second dose. V trim: 1 base; J trim: 3 bases; unmatched bases: 7. Per the germline V gene, SGHVS is the CDR1 and FNYEAQ is the CDR2. Measured from the cysteine to the phenylalanine, the CDR3 is 16 residues long. Just the 48-base CDR3 DNA is kept, in frame starting at base 1. What the study reported, not specific to this receptor: Reportedly, almost half of the unique spike-specific TCRs recognized epitopes lying outside the regions that are mutated in the B.1.351 and B.1.1.7 variants. After two AZD1222 doses, spike-specific TCR breadth and depth were significantly higher than at day 0 and than in MenACWY recipients. Conclusions about previously exposed vaccinees are limited, since just 6 or 7 AZD1222 recipients were seropositive for SARS-CoV-2 at baseline. Because no day 14 peak-response samples were available, the repertoires could be characterized only after the peak T cell response. Participants were mostly white British, with more females than males. The authors suggested clonal diversity may have been underestimated. The whole spike protein was spanned by vaccine-associated CD4 TCRs, and dominant responses were seen in regions 160-218 and 743-854. In the small 56-69-year group, the increase in depth fell short of significance, most likely because of low power.

Regarding this clone: Its antigen is not yet known. No much larger clone is present one base from it, and per-base qualities are unavailable.

The CDR3 regions of human TCRbeta chains were subjected to immunosequencing. As for how the authors treated the data: TCRs in the repertoires were matched against a reference library of SARS-CoV-2-specific TCRs that had been generated with the MIRA antigen-specificity platform. Breadth was defined as the fraction of unique TCRs that were SARS-CoV-2-associated, and depth was defined as the fraction of total T cells that were SARS-CoV-2-associated. Using the MIRA data, each spike-specific TCR was mapped to the spike region that the TCR reacts to and placed in a CD4 or CD8 class. Log10-transformed breadth and depth values were compared by one-way ANOVA with Sidak's multiple comparisons tests. This immuneACCESS table, as held by TCRdb, lists in-frame sequences with V and J called but not all clones. Of the missing ones, under half trace to an unresolved V gene in checked studies; the others have no known cause. V and J calls and clone size are those listed in that table; D and trimming were worked out from the DNA. The sample data list 100,000 to 150,000 clones, and about 89% of these were observed just once. 25% to 35% of the sample lies in the top ten.

The sequences come from peripheral blood, collected on day 0 of AZD1222 vaccination. The chain employs TRBV7-6 and TRBJ2-7; 9 nucleotides in the junction match TRBD1. This TCR derives from an adult in good health. For the CDR3, the sequence is CASSLVSGTGNYEQYF. The base sequence is TGTGCCAGCAGCTTAGTCTCCGGGACAGGGAACTACGAGCAGTACTTC.